These 28 T cell receptor beta chains came from one sample sequenced in a study of spatial heterogeneity in lung cancer. TCRdb itself ran the 5' RACE reads through MiXCR, one entry per CDR3 protein. The table lists 4,000 to 5,000 distinct CDR3 sequences, 16% of them singletons, with 6.3% in the top ten. As to time point: sample taken at primary tumor resection. Tumor, nontumor lung or frozen PBMC supplied whole RNA that was sequenced unsorted. The material was PBMCs, obtained at surgery. The origin of the receptors is a male donor with early-stage non-small cell lung cancer.

The rearrangement joins TRBV6-6 to TRBJ2-3, with no clear D. The V end lost 2 bases, the J end lost 0 bases, and 9 bases lay between the germline ends. Germline V lookup: CDR1 MNHNY, CDR2 SVGAGI (reference sequence). The CDR3 length is 15 residues. The CDR3 reads CASSYRQPSTDTQYF. CDR3 coding DNA: TGTGCCAGCAGTTACAGGCAGCCCAGCACAGATACGCAGTATTTT.

CDR3: CASSGRRSSYEQYF. CDR3 bases: TGTGCCAGCAGCGGCCGCCGGAGCTCCTACGAGCAGTACTTC. The chain combines TRBV5-6 with TRBJ2-7; no firm D call. V was cut by 4 bases and J by 0 bases, with 11 bases left in between. CDR1 and CDR2 (germline): SGHDT, YYEEEE. CDR3 length: 14 amino acids.

By its share, this clonotype is medium-sized. This chain connects TRBV25-1 to TRBJ1-4, with D hard to call. The V end was cut by 5 bases, the J end by 8 bases, with 9 bases between. The CDR3 sequence is 12 residues long. Germline V gene lookup returns CDR1 MGHDK and CDR2 SYGVNS. The CDR3 DNA is TGTGCCAGCAGTCCGCAAGGGGAAAAACTGTTTTTT. Its translation: CASSPQGEKLFF.

By share, this clonotype counts as medium-sized. V usage is TRBV5-6 and J usage is TRBJ2-2; the D is unclear. From germline, CDR1 is SGHDT and CDR2 YYEEEE. There are 11 residues in the CDR3. The V gene lost 3 bases and the J gene lost 8 bases, with 5 bases spanning the gap. CDR3 protein: CASSYGGELFF. The CDR3 nucleotides are TGTGCCAGCAGCTATGGTGGGGAGCTGTTTTTT.

This clonotype is medium-sized within its sample. The V gene is TRBV7-9, the J gene TRBJ2-4; 7 positions agree with TRBD1. The ends lost 5 bases at V and 8 bases at J; junction bases unmatched: 6. The CDR3 contains 13 residues. From germline, CDR1 is SEHNR and CDR2 FQNEAQ (reference sequence). CDR3 loop: CASSNRQGYIQYF. CDR3 bases: TGTGCCAGCAGCAACCGACAGGGATACATTCAGTACTTC.

This rearrangement joins TRBV6-5 to TRBJ1-3; no reliable D call. This CDR3 comprises 14 residues. The germline V gene has CDR1 MNHEY and CDR2 SVGAGI. V was shortened by 2 bases and J by 2 bases, with 7 bases between the two germline ends. CDR3 DNA sequence: TGTGCCAGCAGTTACGGGAAACCTGGAAACACCATATATTTT. As protein: CASSYGKPGNTIYF.

This clonotype is labeled as medium-sized. This chain connects TRBV4-1 to TRBJ1-1; tentatively, D is TRBD1 (5 bases). The CDR3 runs 14 residues. The V end lost 1 base, the J end lost 3 bases, and 9 bases lay between the germline ends. Germline V gene data show CDR1 as MGHRA and CDR2 as YSYEKL. DNA of the CDR3: TGCGCCAGCAGCCAAGTTCAGGGAGACACTGAAGCTTTCTTT. Translating it yields CASSQVQGDTEAFF.

This clonotype ranks as medium-sized. This chain uses TRBV3-1 with TRBJ2-3; the match to TRBD2 covers 8 bases. This CDR3 has 16 amino acids. After removal of 4 bases from V and 1 base from J, the junction contained 7 bases not matched to a gene. Germline values: CDR1 LGHDT, CDR2 YNNKEL (reference sequence). CDR3: CASSPLAGPGTDTQYF. The CDR3 DNA sequence: TGTGCCAGCAGCCCTTTAGCGGGGCCCGGCACAGATACGCAGTATTTT.

Relative to its sample, this clonotype is medium-sized (0.01 to 0.1%). This chain joins TRBV20-1 and TRBJ1-4; 9 bases are shared with TRBD1. The CDR3 loop spans 13 amino acids. CDR1 DFQATT and CDR2 SNEGSKA come from the germline V gene (reference sequence). Trimming took 5 bases from V and 7 from J; bases not matched to a gene: 5. The CDR3 sequence: CSAGTGWAEKLFF. Written as DNA, the CDR3 is TGCAGTGCTGGGACAGGGTGGGCTGAAAAACTGTTTTTT.

With regard to this clonotype: A much larger clonotype is one base distant, so this may be a read error. The V call is TRBV7-3, the J call TRBJ2-7, with TRBD1 identical over 9 bases. CDR1 and CDR2 (germline): SGHTA, FQGTGA. The CDR3 totals 14 residues. CDR3 DNA: TGTGCCAGCAGCCCTGGGACAGGGAAAGGCGAGCCGTACTTC. Translating gives CASSPGTGKGEPYF.

Relative to its sample, this clonotype is medium-sized (0.01 to 0.1%). The rearrangement uses TRBV19 and TRBJ2-3; 11 positions match TRBD1. The CDR3 runs to 16 residues. J lost 5 bases, V lost 6 bases, and 10 bases had no gene match. The germline V gene has CDR1 LNHDA and CDR2 SQIVND (reference sequence). As DNA, the CDR3 is TGTGCCAGTAGAGAGGCCGGACAGGGGGCCAAAGATACGCAGTATTTT. Encoded protein: CASREAGQGAKDTQYF.

A note on this clonotype: A much larger clone lies one base from this, so it may be a read error. The CDR3 coding sequence is TGCAGCGTTGAGGAAACAGGTTTGTCGCAGTATTTT. Its translation: CSVEETGLSQYF. The chain recombines TRBV29-1 with TRBJ2-3; the D gene is possibly TRBD1 (5 bases). The CDR3 is made up of 12 amino acids. The V gene's germline CDR1 is SQVTM and CDR2 ANQGSEA. V was pared by 3 bases and J by 10 bases, with 14 bases between.

The rearrangement links TRBV7-9 to TRBJ2-7, with D unclear. The CDR3 is 14 amino acids. Trimming shortened V by 0 bases and J by 2 bases, and 8 bases separated the two germline ends. Germline CDR1 is SEHNR and CDR2 is FQNEAQ (reference sequence). CDR3 protein: CASSLAGFPYEQYF. CDR3 nucleotide sequence: TGTGCCAGCAGCTTAGCCGGCTTCCCCTACGAGCAGTACTTC.

J is TRBJ1-4 and V is TRBV12-3 or TRBV12-4; D is possibly TRBD1 (5 bases). This CDR3 has 13 residues. Trimming shortened V by 3 bases and J by 8 bases, and 10 bases separated the two germline ends. The CDR3 loop is CASSFGGGEKLFF. The CDR3 nucleotides read TGTGCCAGCAGTTTTGGGGGAGGGGAAAAACTGTTTTTT.

This clonotype ranks as medium-sized (0.01 to 0.1%). The chain combines TRBV19 with TRBJ1-2; D not resolved. V gave up 3 bases and J gave up 8 bases, with 13 bases separating them. CDR1 and CDR2 (germline): LNHDA, SQIVND (reference sequence). The CDR3 runs to 13 residues. The CDR3 DNA reads TGTGCCAGTAGTATCCTCCGGGAGGACGGCTACACCTTC. Its translation: CASSILREDGYTF.

This clonotype is medium-sized by share. The chain combines TRBV28 with TRBJ2-3; tentatively, D is TRBD2 (6 bases). The V gene's germline CDR1 is MDHEN and CDR2 SYDVKM. The V gene lost 7 bases and the J gene lost 1 base, with 15 bases spanning the gap. The CDR3 contains 15 residues. The chain's CDR3 is CASISRGSGTDTQYF. CDR3 coding DNA: TGTGCCAGCATCTCTCGGGGGTCGGGCACAGATACGCAGTATTTT.

This clonotype has more than one count but fewer than ten. The V gene is TRBV27, the J gene TRBJ2-1; 12 bases agree with TRBD2. The trim removed 3 bases at V and 6 bases at J, leaving 3 bases unmatched. CDR3 length: 15 amino acids. Germline CDR1 and CDR2: MNHEY and SMNVEV (reference sequence). The CDR3 bases are TGTGCCAGCAGTTTCCTAGCGGGGGGGCCCAATGAGCAGTTCTTC. Encoded protein: CASSFLAGGPNEQFF.

The sample holds a few counts of this clonotype. The J gene is TRBJ2-7, the V gene TRBV29-1, with no clear D. CDR1 and CDR2 from the germline V gene are SQVTM and ANQGSEA. The CDR3 contains 12 residues. Trimming shortened V by 5 bases and J by 3 bases, and 11 bases separated the two germline ends. The CDR3 bases are TGCAGCGTTAGACACTCGATCTACGAGCAGTACTTC. It yields the protein CSVRHSIYEQYF.

This clonotype qualifies as medium-sized. The chain uses TRBV4-1 and TRBJ2-7; D unclear. The CDR3 is 14 residues long. V lost 2 bases, J lost 0 bases, and 8 bases lay in between. Germline CDR1 MGHRA, CDR2 YSYEKL. The chain's CDR3 is CASSQSVSSYEQYF. The CDR3 bases are TGCGCCAGCAGCCAATCAGTCTCCTCCTACGAGCAGTACTTC.

The V and J genes are TRBV11-3 and TRBJ1-2; D remains unclear. The CDR3 runs to 16 residues. Trimming took off 1 base at V and 0 bases at J, with 12 bases between the two ends. CDR1 and CDR2 from the germline V gene are SGHNT and YENEEA. CDR3 in amino acids: CASSLGSGRTNYGYTF. The CDR3 bases are TGTGCCAGCAGCTTAGGGAGCGGGAGGACTAACTATGGCTACACCTTC.

The rearrangement joins TRBV29-1 to TRBJ2-1; D could derive from TRBD1 or TRBD2 (6 bases each). The V gene lost 0 bases and the J gene lost 4 bases, with 7 bases spanning the gap. Per the germline V gene, CDR1 is SQVTM and CDR2 is ANQGSEA. CDR3 length: 13 amino acids. The CDR3 DNA reads TGCAGCGTTGAAGAAGGGGGGTACAATGAGCAGTTCTTC. This gives the protein CSVEEGGYNEQFF.

The chain is built from TRBV11-3 and TRBJ1-1, with 8 bases fitting TRBD1. Germline V gives CDR1 SGHNT, CDR2 YENEEA. Germline trimming cut 5 bases from V and 0 bases from J; bases unmatched to any gene: 5. The length of the CDR3 is 15 residues. The CDR3 DNA reads as TGTGCCAGCAGCACTAGGACAGGGTTGAACACTGAAGCTTTCTTT. Amino acids: CASSTRTGLNTEAFF.

In its sample, this clonotype is medium-sized (0.01 to 0.1%). The rearrangement joins TRBV6-6 to TRBJ2-1; D call uncertain. Trimming shortened V by 5 bases and J by 7 bases, and 9 bases separated the two germline ends. CDR3 size: 12 residues. Germline V gives CDR1 MNHNY, CDR2 SVGAGI (reference sequence). Here the CDR3 reads CASSPPLNEQFF. The CDR3 DNA follows: TGTGCCAGCAGTCCGCCCCTTAATGAGCAGTTCTTC.

The rearrangement links TRBV28 to TRBJ1-1; D unclear. In germline, CDR1 is MDHEN, CDR2 SYDVKM. V dropped 4 bases and J dropped 4 bases, with 10 bases sitting between them. The CDR3 length is 13 residues. CDR3 nucleotides: TGTGCCAGCAGTTCTGGATTTGGCACTGAAGCTTTCTTT. It is translated as CASSSGFGTEAFF.

This clonotype has a count of ten or more. This chain uses TRBV5-1 with TRBJ1-6; a possible D gene is TRBD1 (5 bases). Trimming stripped 0 bases from V and 8 bases from J, with 12 bases between. CDR1 and CDR2 from the germline V gene are SGHRS and YFSETQ. This CDR3 region has 15 residues. The CDR3 protein is CASSLVGDRDSPLHF. In DNA form, the CDR3 reads TGCGCCAGCAGCTTGGTCGGGGACCGAGATTCACCCCTCCACTTT.

This clonotype is judged medium-sized (0.01 to 0.1%). Compared with germline, one end of the junction differs, possibly owing to a read error. The V gene is TRBV7-7, the J gene TRBJ2-2; 8 nucleotides agree with TRBD2. This CDR3 is built from 21 residues. Germline V lookup: CDR1 SSHAT, CDR2 FNYEAQ (reference sequence). The chain's CDR3 is CASSNPREGLGRLANTGELFF. Written as DNA, the CDR3 is TGTGCTAGCAGCAACCCCCGGGAGGGCCTGGGGAGACTAGCGAACACCGGGGAGCTGTTTTTT.

The rearrangement uses TRBV7-2 and TRBJ2-2; tentatively, D is TRBD2 (5 bases). The CDR3 spans 14 residues. CDR1 and CDR2 from the germline V gene are SGHTA and FQGNSA. Trimming removed 5 bases from V and 7 bases from J, with 14 bases in between. The CDR3 DNA reads as TGTGCCAGCAGCGCCGACTCTAGCTTCGGGGAGCTGTTTTTT. It yields the protein CASSADSSFGELFF.

The sample holds a few counts of this clonotype. The genes are TRBV7-2 and TRBJ1-1; weak D call: TRBD1 (5 bases). Looked up from germline, CDR1 is SGHTA and CDR2 is FQGNSA. Trimming removed 5 bases at V and 5 bases at J, with 12 bases between. The CDR3 runs to 13 residues. The CDR3 region is CASSHTGWTEAFF. As DNA, the CDR3 is TGTGCCAGCAGCCATACAGGTTGGACTGAAGCTTTCTTT.